This T cell receptor beta chain was documented in a study of blood T cell repertoires in COVID-19. On the study more broadly: The samples span acute and convalescent COVID-19 from the United States, Italy and Spain. PBMCs, B-cell-depleted T cells, or T cells provided the cDNA or gDNA that made up the material.

Germline V gene data show CDR1 as SGHRS and CDR2 as YFSETQ. V shed 3 bases, J shed 2 bases, and the junction held 7 bases outside the gene matches. This CDR3 spans 15 amino acids. Original data processing: Amplification with reference gene primers provided the estimates of nucleated cell counts. Only in-frame clones appear in the TCRdb table, and some are missing; sequencing was by immunoSEQ multiplex PCR. From that table come the V and J calls and clone size; the DNA was used to work out D and trimming. Among over 200,000 clones listed, approximately 87% were seen once. The source material was peripheral blood. The sequence was obtained from a woman in her 70s with active or convalescent COVID-19. The chain joins TRBV5-1 to TRBJ2-7, with TRBD1 matching over 8 bases. CDR3 amino acids: CASSSGQGPTYEQYF. DNA of the CDR3: TGCGCCAGCAGCTCCGGACAGGGCCCCACCTACGAGCAGTACTTC.